This T cell receptor beta chain emerged from a study of shared clonotypes between healthy human individuals. On this clone: Its specificity is not known.

Study results and limitations: The small donor group covered limited genetic and exposure diversity.

Germline V gene lookup returns CDR1 MNHEY and CDR2 SMNVEV (reference sequence). This CDR3 has 16 amino acids. The V and J ends lost 6 bases and 5 bases, in that order; junction bases with no gene match: 9. Unsorted PBMC replicate PCRs used around 320 ng DNA, approximately 30,000 T cell genomes. DNA from unsorted PBMC was sequenced on ten immunoSEQ deep assay plates. Per the authors' pipeline: Filtering differed for immunoSEQ, which gave only junction sequences without quality scores. Generated by immunoSEQ multiplex PCR, the TCRdb table keeps only in-frame clones and is missing some. D and trimming come from the DNA, and the V and J calls and clone size come from that table. The sample lists 450,000 to 500,000 clones, about 78% occurring once.

The chain joins TRBV27 to TRBJ2-1; 11 positions match TRBD2. Sequenced sample: PBMCs. The TCR sequence derives from a woman aged 40 to 50 in good health. Some clones in this sample may be carry-over from other donors' samples. CDR3 amino acids: CASRRPGLAANNEQFF. CDR3 sequence (DNA): TGTGCCAGCAGAAGACCGGGACTAGCGGCTAACAATGAGCAGTTCTTC.